The TCR beta chain described here comes from a study of PD-L1 blockade in urothelial cancer. On the study more broadly: About 90% of the roughly 29 patients were men who had bladder-origin urothelial cancer.

Using immunoSEQ multiplex PCR, the repertoire was profiled, and TCRdb retains in-frame clones only, with some absent. This table holds about 52,000 clones, roughly 77% found once. Each patient contributed between 1 and 8 total time points of blood mononuclear cells, pretreatment and during treatment. Sequenced material: PBMCs, taken around atezolizumab (anti-PD-L1) treatment. The receptor was derived from a man aged 65 to 79 with urothelial cancer.

CDR3: CASSQGEAGDYEQYF. The CDR3 coding sequence is TGTGCCAGCAGCCAAGGTGAGGCAGGGGACTACGAGCAGTACTTC. The chain uses TRBV4-2 and TRBJ2-7; a weak D match, TRBD1 (6 bases). Trimming took 1 base from V and 3 from J, leaving 13 bases between them. The CDR3 runs 15 residues. Germline V gene sequence: CDR1 LGHNA, CDR2 YNFKEQ.